This T cell receptor beta chain comes out of a study of blood T cell repertoires in COVID-19. Study details: The United States, Italy and Spain were the sources of the acute and convalescent COVID-19 samples. Nucleic acid was either cDNA or gDNA, and it came from T cells, B-cell-depleted T cells, or PBMCs.

Per the original data handling: Using reference gene primer amplification, nucleated cell counts were estimated. Profiled with immunoSEQ multiplex PCR; TCRdb holds only in-frame clones, not every one. D and trimming were read from the DNA, whereas the V and J calls and clone size are those reported in that table. The data contain about 55,000 clones, about 80% of them singletons. The CDR3 is 15 amino acids. Germline-derived CDR1 and CDR2 are KGHSH and LQKENI. Trimming removed 3 bases at V and 8 bases at J, with 16 bases between. This sequence originates from a human donor in a cohort sampled during active COVID-19. The sequenced material came from peripheral blood. The rearrangement uses TRBV18 and TRBJ1-4, with a weak D call TRBD1 (5 bases). The CDR3 reads CASSPAVVRGEKLFF. As DNA, the CDR3 is TGTGCCAGCTCACCGGCGGTGGTTCGGGGGGAAAAACTGTTTTTT.